This T cell receptor beta chain was recorded in a study of blood T cell repertoires in COVID-19. In the study overall: COVID-19 samples collected from the United States, Italy and Spain covered acute and convalescent phases. PBMCs, B-cell-depleted T cells, or T cells were the source of the cDNA or gDNA that made up the material.

This clone has a single count. As processed by the authors: It was from reference gene primer amplification that nucleated cell counts were estimated. Assay: immunoSEQ multiplex PCR; the TCRdb copy retains only in-frame clones and omits some. Clone size and V and J calls were adopted from that table, with D and trimming inferred from the DNA. The sample has roughly 47,000 clones; approximately 89% are singletons. The CDR3 consists of 13 residues. The germline V gene has CDR1 LNHDA and CDR2 SQIVND (reference sequence). V was shortened by 5 bases and J by 4 bases, with 11 bases between the two germline ends.

Sequencing input: peripheral blood. The source of this sequence is a man aged 45-65 years with acute or convalescent COVID-19. The chain combines TRBV19 with TRBJ1-1; possibly TRBD1 for D (5 bases). This chain's CDR3 is CASSRGVSTEAFF. The CDR3, as DNA: TGTGCCAGTAGTCGGGGGGTATCCACTGAAGCTTTCTTT.